The 29 T cell receptor beta chains below were found in one sample sequenced in a study of cytomegalovirus exposure and HLA in healthy donors. Sequenced by immunoSEQ multiplex PCR; TCRdb stores in-frame clones only, minus some. The sample includes 220,000 or so clones, more than 75% of them seen just once. The sample consisted of PBMCs. The receptor source for this set is a woman between 18 and 29 years old in good health and CMV-seropositive.

V gene TRBV28 combines with J gene TRBJ2-6, with 7 positions matching TRBD1. The CDR3 has 16 residues. In germline, CDR1 is MDHEN, CDR2 SYDVKM. V dropped 2 bases and J dropped 0; count of bases not matched to a gene: 1. The CDR3, as DNA: TGTGCCAGCAGTTTAAACAGGGGCTCTGGGGCCAACGTCCTGACTTTC. Amino acids: CASSLNRGSGANVLTF.

This clone was seen a single time. The chain joins TRBV6-5 to TRBJ2-7; the D gene is possibly TRBD2 (5 bases). The germline V gene encodes CDR1 MNHEY and CDR2 SVGAGI. Trimming took 6 bases from V and 3 from J, leaving 15 bases between them. The CDR3 loop spans 14 amino acids. The CDR3 is CASSPTRDYYEQYF. In nucleotides, the CDR3 is TGTGCCAGCAGCCCTACGAGGGATTACTACGAGCAGTACTTC.

V usage is TRBV28 and J usage is TRBJ1-2, with unresolved D. CDR1 MDHEN and CDR2 SYDVKM come from the germline V gene. The CDR3 is 17 amino acids. V lost 2 bases to trimming and J lost 3 bases, with 19 bases between them. CDR3 protein: CASSLISRVPSDYGYTF. CDR3 sequence (DNA): TGTGCCAGCAGTTTAATTAGTCGGGTCCCTAGCGACTATGGCTACACCTTC.

The rearrangement joins TRBV7-9 to TRBJ2-7; TRBD1 matches at 7 bases. The CDR3 has 13 amino acids. The germline CDR1 and CDR2 sequences are SEHNR and FQNEAQ (reference sequence). V trimming: 8 bases; J trimming: 3 bases; junction bases outside the gene matches: 7. The CDR3 nucleotides read TGTGCCAGCCTCCGTTCAGGGGGCTACGAGCAGTACTTC. It yields the protein CASLRSGGYEQYF.

The chain has TRBV28 and TRBJ2-7, with 7 nucleotides matching TRBD1. The CDR3 has 13 residues. Germline values: CDR1 MDHEN, CDR2 SYDVKM. Losses at the gene ends were 8 bases for V and 3 bases for J; bases not matched to a gene: 7. The DNA of the CDR3 is TGTGCCAGCCATAACAGGGGCATCTACGAGCAGTACTTC. Residues: CASHNRGIYEQYF.

The chain combines TRBV7-2 with TRBJ1-5, with D maybe TRBD1 (6 bases). CDR1 and CDR2 (germline): SGHTA, FQGNSA. V lost 4 bases to trimming and J lost 5 bases, with 18 bases between them. This CDR3 is 16 amino acids long. The CDR3 DNA sequence: TGTGCCAGCAGCTCCCCGGTCCAGGGGTCACATCAGCCCCAGCATTTT. This gives the protein CASSSPVQGSHQPQHF.

This clone was counted only a few times. The chain couples TRBV4-1 to TRBJ1-1; D is uncertain. Per the germline V gene, CDR1 is MGHRA and CDR2 is YSYEKL. The V and J ends lost 3 bases and 1 base respectively, with 6 bases between them. This CDR3 has 13 residues. The CDR3 coding sequence is TGCGCCAGCAGCCATCACGGGAACACTGAAGCTTTCTTT. It is translated as CASSHHGNTEAFF.

This chain links TRBV27 with TRBJ1-3; D is ambiguous. The germline CDR1 and CDR2 sequences are MNHEY and SMNVEV (reference sequence). With 2 bases removed from V and 1 base from J, the gap between germline ends came to 9 bases. The CDR3 length is 15 residues. In DNA form, the CDR3 reads TGTGCCAGCAGTTTAGTTGCCGGGTCTGGAAACACCATATATTTT. Protein: CASSLVAGSGNTIYF.

The chain recombines TRBV27 with TRBJ2-7; 10 positions match TRBD1. The J segment lost 6 bases and the V segment lost 5 bases, leaving 13 bases of the junction unmatched. The length of the CDR3 is 16 residues. CDR1 and CDR2 (germline): MNHEY, SMNVEV (reference sequence). The CDR3 nucleotides read TGTGCCAGCAGTCCCGAGGGACAGGGGCCGCCTACCGAGCAGTACTTC. Encoded protein: CASSPEGQGPPTEQYF.

The J gene is TRBJ2-1, the V gene TRBV19; TRBD2 is a possible D gene (7 bases). CDR1 and CDR2 from the germline V gene are LNHDA and SQIVND (reference sequence). The CDR3 length is 14 residues. Trimming shortened V by 5 bases and J by 9 bases, and 17 bases separated the two germline ends. The CDR3 coding sequence is TGTGCCAGTAGTGGGGTGGGGGGGCATGCTGAGCAGTTCTTC. Its protein is CASSGVGGHAEQFF.

As DNA, the CDR3 is TGTGCCACCAGCAGAGTGGGTGGGCAGAGGAACACCGGGGAGCTGTTTTTT. Translated: CATSRVGGQRNTGELFF. The chain combines TRBV15 with TRBJ2-2, with D unresolved. CDR1 is LNHNV, CDR2 YYDKDF, per germline (reference sequence). The CDR3 runs to 17 residues. The V end was cut by 1 base, the J end by 1 base, with 13 bases between.

The chain links TRBV7-9 to TRBJ2-3, with 8 bases aligning to TRBD2. This CDR3 comprises 14 residues. The V segment lost 3 bases and the J segment 5 bases; nucleotides outside the gene matches: 4. Germline CDR1 SEHNR, CDR2 FQNEAQ (reference sequence). The CDR3 here is CASSFLLAGDTQYF. CDR3 bases: TGTGCCAGCAGCTTTCTTCTAGCGGGAGATACGCAGTATTTT.

The chain carries TRBV5-1 and TRBJ2-7, with D possibly being TRBD1 (6 bases). CDR1 SGHRS and CDR2 YFSETQ come from the germline V gene. This CDR3 has 14 residues. V dropped 3 bases and J dropped 0 bases, with 10 bases sitting between them. CDR3 amino acids: CASSWTVDSYEQYF. The CDR3 region has the DNA TGCGCCAGCAGCTGGACAGTCGACTCCTACGAGCAGTACTTC. Combining the CDR3 with reference TRBV5-1 and TRBJ2-7 gives the whole variable domain KAGVTQTPRYLIKTRGQQVTLSCSPISGHRSVSWYQQTPGQGLQFLFEYFSETQRNKGNFPGRFSGRQFSNSRSEMNVSTLELGDSALYLCASSWTVDSYEQYFGPGTRLTVT.

This chain uses TRBV18 with TRBJ1-4, with D unclear. Deletions cut 1 base from V and 5 bases from J, with 5 bases between. The germline V gene encodes CDR1 KGHSH and CDR2 LQKENI. CDR3 length: 13 amino acids. In DNA, the CDR3 is TGTGCCAGCTCACCACAGAGGAATGAAAAACTGTTTTTT. Amino acid sequence: CASSPQRNEKLFF. The variable domain in full, completed from reference TRBV18 and TRBJ1-4, reads NAGVMQNPRHLVRRRGQEARLRCSPMKGHSHVYWYRQLPEEGLKFMVYLQKENIIDESGMPKERFSAEFPKEGPSILRIQQVVRGDSAAYFCASSPQRNEKLFFGSGTQLSVL.

The chain couples TRBV6-1 to TRBJ2-7; TRBD2 matches 8 bases. The J segment lost 0 bases and the V segment lost 6 bases, leaving 7 bases of the junction unmatched. The CDR3 loop spans 15 amino acids. Germline lookup yields CDR1 MNHNS and CDR2 SASEGT. The CDR3 DNA reads as TGTGCCAGCAGGGATGTGCGGGAGGTCTCCTACGAGCAGTACTTC. Translated: CASRDVREVSYEQYF.

This sequence joins TRBV5-1 and TRBJ2-7, with D tentatively TRBD1 (5 bases). The V and J ends lost 0 bases and 0 bases respectively, with 7 bases between them. The CDR3 covers 14 residues. Germline values: CDR1 SGHRS, CDR2 YFSETQ. The CDR3 DNA sequence: TGCGCCAGCAGCTTGGACAGGCGCTCCTACGAGCAGTACTTC. Protein product: CASSLDRRSYEQYF.

This rearrangement joins TRBV5-1 to TRBJ2-1; 7 bases match TRBD1. The germline V gene has CDR1 SGHRS and CDR2 YFSETQ. The J segment lost 7 bases and the V segment lost 4 bases, leaving 5 bases of the junction unmatched. CDR3 size: 13 residues. CDR3 DNA: TGCGCCAGCAGCCAGGGGGACCTTAATGAGCAGTTCTTC. Protein sequence: CASSQGDLNEQFF.

The rearrangement links TRBV2 to TRBJ2-7; TRBD1 agrees at 9 bases. V lost 1 base and J lost 3; bases outside the gene matches: 7. This CDR3 region has 16 residues. The germline gives CDR1 SNHLY, CDR2 FYNNEI. The CDR3 DNA reads TGTGCCAGCAGTGAAGATGAAGGGACAGGGAGCTACGAGCAGTACTTC. This encodes CASSEDEGTGSYEQYF.

This clone was observed once. The chain couples TRBV5-4 to TRBJ2-7, with 10 bases identical to TRBD2. CDR1 is SGHNT, CDR2 YYREEE, per germline (reference sequence). The CDR3 runs to 15 residues. V was clipped by 3 bases and J by 3 bases; unmatched bases: 6. CDR3 coding DNA: TGTGCCAGCAGCTCCTGGACTAGCGGAATCTACGAGCAGTACTTC. It codes for CASSSWTSGIYEQYF.

V usage is TRBV5-1 and J usage is TRBJ1-5, with D tentatively TRBD1 (5 bases). Germline values: CDR1 SGHRS, CDR2 YFSETQ. V lost 0 bases and J 4 bases, leaving 11 bases between the germline ends. The CDR3 length is 15 residues. Here the CDR3 DNA reads TGCGCCAGCAGCTTGGAGGGGTACCGTAATCAGCCCCAGCATTTT. Protein product: CASSLEGYRNQPQHF.

This clone was observed a few times. The gene calls are TRBV7-9 and TRBJ1-5, with a tentative D call TRBD1 (5 bases). V gave up 5 bases and J gave up 15 bases, with 17 bases separating them. There are 12 residues in the CDR3. The germline CDR1 and CDR2 sequences are SEHNR and FQNEAQ (reference sequence). The CDR3 region is CASSQESQGPHF. The CDR3 bases are TGTGCCAGCAGCCAAGAGTCCCAGGGCCCGCATTTT.

The V gene is TRBV5-1, the J gene TRBJ2-2; 10 positions match TRBD1. The CDR3 is made up of 15 amino acids. V shed 3 bases, J shed 3 bases, and the junction held 2 bases outside the gene matches. Germline V gives CDR1 SGHRS, CDR2 YFSETQ. The DNA of the CDR3 is TGCGCCAGCAGCTCCGACAGGGGGCACACCGGGGAGCTGTTTTTT. Translating it yields CASSSDRGHTGELFF.

The chain couples TRBV28 to TRBJ2-7, with a possible D match to TRBD1 (7 bases). Trimming cost V 4 bases and J 4 bases, with 23 bases left between them. The V gene's germline CDR1 is MDHEN and CDR2 SYDVKM. The CDR3 contains 17 residues. The CDR3 region has the DNA TGTGCCAGCAGTTCCTTCGGGACAGCAGCGACTAGTTACGAGCAGTACTTC. As protein: CASSSFGTAATSYEQYF.

This chain uses TRBV18 with TRBJ1-1; possibly TRBD1 for D (6 bases). This CDR3 has 14 amino acids. Between the trimmed V and J ends, which lost 3 bases and 9 bases, there was a span of 17 bases. CDR1 is KGHSH, CDR2 LQKENI, per germline. As DNA, the CDR3 is TGTGCCAGCTCACCGCGGACAGATACCCTAAAAGCTTTCTTT. Translation gives CASSPRTDTLKAFF.

This clone is a singleton in its sample. The genes are TRBV5-4 and TRBJ1-1; weak D call: TRBD1 (6 bases). The CDR3 loop spans 16 amino acids. CDR1 is SGHNT, CDR2 YYREEE, per germline (reference sequence). V was pared by 5 bases and J by 1 base, with 18 bases between. CDR3 residues: CASSFSSWGRNTEAFF. The DNA for the CDR3 is TGTGCCAGCAGTTTTTCTTCCTGGGGGCGGAACACTGAAGCTTTCTTT.

This clone was seen only once. This rearrangement joins TRBV2 to TRBJ1-1; D is uncertain. V was trimmed by 4 bases and J by 0 bases, leaving 9 bases between them. Germline-derived CDR1 and CDR2 are SNHLY and FYNNEI. The CDR3 loop spans 14 amino acids. CDR3 amino acids: CASSAYLMNTEAFF. The CDR3 coding sequence is TGTGCCAGCAGTGCCTATCTCATGAACACTGAAGCTTTCTTT.

This rearrangement joins TRBV7-8 to TRBJ1-5; 10 nucleotides line up with TRBD1. V shed 1 base and J 6 bases; nucleotides not matched to a gene: 6. Per the germline V gene, CDR1 is SGHVS and CDR2 is FQNEAQ. The CDR3 is 16 amino acids. The CDR3 reads CASSLDSRTGGQPQHF. In nucleotides, the CDR3 is TGTGCCAGCAGCTTAGATTCACGGACAGGGGGTCAGCCCCAGCATTTT.

V gene TRBV5-3 combines with J gene TRBJ2-7; 9 nucleotides match TRBD1. TRBV5-3 carries the ORF label, with uncertain function. This CDR3 is 14 amino acids long. Trimming took 0 bases from V and 5 from J; bases not matched to a gene: 3. The CDR3 nucleotides read TGTGCCAGAAGCTTGGGGGACAGGGTCGACGAGCAGTACTTC. This codes for CARSLGDRVDEQYF.

The chain links TRBV6-1 to TRBJ2-7, with TRBD1 identical over 10 bases. The germline gives CDR1 MNHNS, CDR2 SASEGT. Germline trimming cut 6 bases from V and 2 bases from J; bases unmatched to any gene: 4. The CDR3 consists of 14 residues. The CDR3 loop reads CASSLGQGPYEQYF. The CDR3 DNA is TGTGCCAGCAGCCTGGGACAGGGGCCCTACGAGCAGTACTTC.